The TCR beta chain under discussion was sequenced for a study of identical twins. Study-level findings and limits: Beta out-of-frame sequences showed weaker excess twin sharing.

This clonotype was seen a few times. Its antigen is not identified. TCRdb reprocessed the 5' RACE reads with MiXCR, giving one entry per CDR3 protein. The table has roughly 1.6 million distinct CDR3 sequences, 25% to 35% seen once; the top ten hold around 0.3%. With no exceptions, donors were healthy Caucasians. The sequenced sample consisted of cord blood. The TCR sequence derives from a newborn girl in good health.

CDR3 residues: CSATDRGAYGYTF. DNA of the CDR3: TGCAGTGCTACGGACAGAGGGGCCTATGGCTACACCTTC. The chain has TRBV20-1 and TRBJ1-2, with D possibly being TRBD1 (6 bases). Looked up from germline, CDR1 is DFQATT and CDR2 is SNEGSKA (reference sequence). V lost 4 bases and J lost 4, with 13 bases in between. The CDR3 totals 13 residues.